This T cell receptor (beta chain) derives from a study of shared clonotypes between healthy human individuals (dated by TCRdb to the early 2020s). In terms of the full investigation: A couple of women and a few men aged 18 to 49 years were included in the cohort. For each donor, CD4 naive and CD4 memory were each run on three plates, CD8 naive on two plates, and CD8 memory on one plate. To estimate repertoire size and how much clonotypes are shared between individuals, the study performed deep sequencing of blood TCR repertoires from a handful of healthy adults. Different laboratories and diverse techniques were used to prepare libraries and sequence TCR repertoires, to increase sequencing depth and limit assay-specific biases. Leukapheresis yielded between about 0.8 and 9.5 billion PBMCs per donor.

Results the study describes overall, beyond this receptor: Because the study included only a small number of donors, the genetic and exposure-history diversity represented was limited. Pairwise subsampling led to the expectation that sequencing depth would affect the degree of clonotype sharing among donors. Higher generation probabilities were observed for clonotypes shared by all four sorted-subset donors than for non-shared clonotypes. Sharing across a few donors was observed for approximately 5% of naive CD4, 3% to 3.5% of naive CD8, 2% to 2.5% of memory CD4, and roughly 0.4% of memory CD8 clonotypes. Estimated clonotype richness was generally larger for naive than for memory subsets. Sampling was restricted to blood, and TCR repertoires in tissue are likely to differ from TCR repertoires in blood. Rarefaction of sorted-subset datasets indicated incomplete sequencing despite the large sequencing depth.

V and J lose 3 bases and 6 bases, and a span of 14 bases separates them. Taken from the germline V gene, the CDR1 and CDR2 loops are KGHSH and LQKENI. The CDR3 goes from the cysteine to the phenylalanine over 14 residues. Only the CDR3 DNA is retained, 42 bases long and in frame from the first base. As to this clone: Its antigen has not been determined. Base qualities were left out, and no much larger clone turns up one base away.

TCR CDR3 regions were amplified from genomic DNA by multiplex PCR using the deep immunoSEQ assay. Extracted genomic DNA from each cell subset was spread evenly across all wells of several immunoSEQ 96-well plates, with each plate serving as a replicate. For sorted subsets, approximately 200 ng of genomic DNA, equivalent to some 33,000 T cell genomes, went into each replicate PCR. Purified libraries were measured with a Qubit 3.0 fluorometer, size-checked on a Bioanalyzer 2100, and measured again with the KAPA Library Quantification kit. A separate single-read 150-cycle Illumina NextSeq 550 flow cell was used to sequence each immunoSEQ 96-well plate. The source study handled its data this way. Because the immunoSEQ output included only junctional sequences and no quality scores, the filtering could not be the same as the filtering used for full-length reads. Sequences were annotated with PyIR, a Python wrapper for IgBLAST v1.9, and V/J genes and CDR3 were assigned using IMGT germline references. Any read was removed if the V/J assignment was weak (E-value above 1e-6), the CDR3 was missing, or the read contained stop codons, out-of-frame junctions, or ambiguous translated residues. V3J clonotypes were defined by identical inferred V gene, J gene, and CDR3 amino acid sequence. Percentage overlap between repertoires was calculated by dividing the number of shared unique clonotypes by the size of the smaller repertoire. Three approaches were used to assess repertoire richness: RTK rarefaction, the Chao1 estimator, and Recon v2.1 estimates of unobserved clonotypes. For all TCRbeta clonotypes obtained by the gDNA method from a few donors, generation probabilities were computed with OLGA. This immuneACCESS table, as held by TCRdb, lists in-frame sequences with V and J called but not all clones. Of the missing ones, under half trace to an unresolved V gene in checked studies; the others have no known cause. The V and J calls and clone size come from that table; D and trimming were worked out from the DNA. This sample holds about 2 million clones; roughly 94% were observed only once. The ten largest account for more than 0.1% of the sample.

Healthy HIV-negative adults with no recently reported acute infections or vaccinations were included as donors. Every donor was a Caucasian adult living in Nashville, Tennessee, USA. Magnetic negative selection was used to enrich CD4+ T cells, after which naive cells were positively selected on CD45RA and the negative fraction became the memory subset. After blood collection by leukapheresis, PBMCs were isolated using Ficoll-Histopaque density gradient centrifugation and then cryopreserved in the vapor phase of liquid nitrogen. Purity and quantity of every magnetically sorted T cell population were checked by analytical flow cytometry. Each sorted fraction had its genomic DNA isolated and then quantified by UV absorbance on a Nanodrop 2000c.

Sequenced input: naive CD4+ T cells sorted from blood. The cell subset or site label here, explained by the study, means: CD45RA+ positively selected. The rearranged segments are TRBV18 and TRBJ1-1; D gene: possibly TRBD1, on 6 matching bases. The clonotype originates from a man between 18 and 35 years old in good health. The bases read TGTGCCAGCTCACCCCTACAGGGATTCGCTGAAGCTTTCTTT. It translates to CASSPLQGFAEAFF.